The 16 T cell receptor beta chains reported below all come from one sample, sequenced in a study of T cell responses to AZD1222 COVID-19 vaccine. Clones were read by immunoSEQ multiplex PCR, and TCRdb kept only the in-frame ones, dropping some. Of roughly 100,000 clones in the sample, around 94% are singletons; the top ten hold roughly 2%. Source: peripheral blood, taken on day 0 of AZD1222 vaccination. These receptors were obtained from an adult in good health.

The V and J genes are TRBV6-5 and TRBJ1-3, with 7 nucleotides matching TRBD1. The CDR3 is made up of 15 amino acids. With 6 bases clipped from V and 4 bases from J, the junction kept 9 bases outside the gene matches. Germline V gives CDR1 MNHEY, CDR2 SVGAGI. CDR3 in amino acids: CASSPGQLGGNTIYF. CDR3 DNA: TGTGCCAGCAGCCCGGGACAGCTTGGGGGAAACACCATATATTTT.

V is TRBV6-6 and J is TRBJ1-5; D is undetermined. V was pared by 5 bases and J by 1 base, with 15 bases between. Looked up from germline, CDR1 is MNHNY and CDR2 is SVGAGI (reference sequence). The CDR3 runs 16 residues. CDR3 in DNA: TGTGCCAGCAGTCTTACGGAGGGCTTCAGCAATCAGCCCCAGCATTTT. Translation gives CASSLTEGFSNQPQHF.

The chain carries TRBV7-9 and TRBJ2-3; 8 bases are a match to TRBD2. With V trimmed by 5 bases and J by 6 bases, 10 bases remained unmatched. Germline CDR1 is SEHNR and CDR2 is FQNEAQ (reference sequence). The CDR3 runs 15 residues. CDR3 in DNA: TGTGCCAGCAGCCCAGGGGTCGGGGGGGCCGATACGCAGTATTTT. Protein product: CASSPGVGGADTQYF. The variable domain in full, with the rest retrieved from reference TRBV7-9 and TRBJ2-3, is DTGVSQNPRHKITKRGQNVTFRCDPISEHNRLYWYRQTLGQGPEFLTYFQNEAQLEKSRLLSDRFSAERPKGSFSTLEIQRTEQGDSAMYLCASSPGVGGADTQYFGPGTRLTVL.

This sequence joins TRBV11-3 and TRBJ1-2; D is undetermined. Looked up from germline, CDR1 is SGHNT and CDR2 is YENEEA. This CDR3 region has 15 residues. The germline V and J ends were trimmed by 2 bases and 8 bases, with 18 bases remaining between them. Here the CDR3 DNA reads TGTGCCAGCAGCTTATGGTCGGACCGTTTCGAAGGCTACACCTTC. Translated: CASSLWSDRFEGYTF.

Concerning this clone itself: A read error may produce the germline difference seen at one junction end. The chain combines TRBV7-2 with TRBJ2-7, with no clear D. From germline, CDR1 is SGHTA and CDR2 FQGNSA. The CDR3 totals 11 residues. The CDR3 sequence is CASTLNYEQYF. DNA for the CDR3: TGTGCCAGCACCTTAAACTACGAGCAGTACTTC.

The chain links TRBV7-2 to TRBJ1-2; D gene uncertain. The CDR3 is 11 residues long. Germline V gene sequence: CDR1 SGHTA, CDR2 FQGNSA. The V end was cut by 5 bases, the J end by 3 bases, with 4 bases between. The CDR3 DNA reads as TGTGCCAGCAGCGACTACTATGGCTACACCTTC. The encoded protein is CASSDYYGYTF. The full variable domain, with the rest looked up from reference TRBV7-2 and TRBJ1-2, is GAGVSQSPSNKVTEKGKDVELRCDPISGHTALYWYRQSLGQGLEFLIYFQGNSAPDKSGLPSDRFSAERTGGSVSTLTIQRTQQEDSAVYLCASSDYYGYTFGSGTRLTVV.

The V and J genes are TRBV10-2 and TRBJ2-2; D remains unclear. Germline CDR1 and CDR2: WSHSY and SAAADI. The ends were cut back, 2 bases at V and 1 base at J, with 5 bases in the middle. The CDR3 has 14 amino acids. The CDR3 sequence: CASSETLNTGELFF. The CDR3 DNA follows: TGCGCCAGCAGTGAGACTCTGAACACCGGGGAGCTGTTTTTT.

CDR3 in amino acids: CASSWGHRPFEQYF. The CDR3 DNA sequence: TGCGCCAGCAGCTGGGGACACCGACCTTTCGAGCAGTACTTC. The gene calls are TRBV5-1 and TRBJ2-7; tentatively, D is TRBD1 (6 bases). Trimming left V 3 bases short and J 6 bases short, with 16 bases between. Germline V gene lookup returns CDR1 SGHRS and CDR2 YFSETQ. This CDR3 is 14 amino acids long.

The chain recombines TRBV5-5 with TRBJ1-5; possibly TRBD1 for D (5 bases). CDR1 is SGHKS, CDR2 YYEKEE, per germline (reference sequence). This CDR3 contains 14 residues. Deletions cut 4 bases from V and 9 bases from J, with 17 bases between. The CDR3 here is CASSVDVGGAPQHF. The CDR3 bases are TGTGCCAGCAGCGTCGACGTTGGAGGGGCGCCCCAGCATTTT. The complete variable domain, with remaining parts taken from reference TRBV5-5 and TRBJ1-5, reads DAGVTQSPTHLIKTRGQQVTLRCSPISGHKSVSWYQQVLGQGPQFIFQYYEKEERGRGNFPDRFSARQFPNYSSELNVNALLLGDSALYLCASSVDVGGAPQHFGDGTRLSIL.

This clone was seen only once. CDR3 sequence: CASSERTGANYGYTF. CDR3 DNA sequence: TGTGCCAGCAGTGAAAGGACAGGGGCGAACTATGGCTACACCTTC. The chain carries TRBV2 and TRBJ1-2, with 9 bases fitting TRBD1. Trimming took 2 bases from V and 2 from J; bases not matched to a gene: 3. Germline loops: CDR1 SNHLY, CDR2 FYNNEI. This CDR3 contains 15 residues.

The chain uses TRBV5-6 and TRBJ2-7; unclear D gene. The V end lost 0 bases, the J end lost 4 bases, and 11 bases lay between the germline ends. The CDR3 sequence is 14 residues long. Germline CDR1 is SGHDT and CDR2 is YYEEEE. As DNA, the CDR3 is TGTGCCAGCAGCTTGGTAATTCGGGCTTACGAGCAGTACTTC. Translated: CASSLVIRAYEQYF.

The chain links TRBV5-1 to TRBJ1-2, with 9 bases that match TRBD1. The germline V gene encodes CDR1 SGHRS and CDR2 YFSETQ. This CDR3 comprises 14 residues. The ends lost 2 bases at V and 8 bases at J; junction bases unmatched: 7. Here the CDR3 DNA reads TGCGCCAGCAGCTTAGAGGGACAGGGTGTCGGCTACACCTTC. Protein: CASSLEGQGVGYTF.

The chain couples TRBV9 to TRBJ2-7; 9 nucleotides line up with TRBD2. With 1 base clipped from V and 4 bases from J, the junction kept 9 bases outside the gene matches. The CDR3 length is 16 residues. Germline CDR1 is SGDLS and CDR2 is YYNGEE. The CDR3 nucleotides are TGTGCCAGCAGCGTATCAGCTAGCGGGGAGTTTTACGAGCAGTACTTC. Translation: CASSVSASGEFYEQYF.

The chain recombines TRBV19 with TRBJ2-3; 8 nucleotides agree with TRBD2. The CDR3 contains 16 residues. V was pared by 1 base and J by 3 bases, with 6 bases of the junction left unmatched. Germline V CDR1 and CDR2: LNHDA, SQIVND (reference sequence). The DNA of the CDR3 is TGTGCCAGTAGTATAGCGGGGGGGCCATCGACAGATACGCAGTATTTT. It translates to CASSIAGGPSTDTQYF.

The chain carries TRBV4-1 and TRBJ2-4, with D tentatively TRBD2 (7 bases). The germline CDR1 and CDR2 sequences are MGHRA and YSYEKL. Trimming cost V 0 bases and J 6 bases, with 15 bases left between them. This CDR3 has 16 residues. The CDR3 is CASSQDGGLGANIQYF. CDR3 nucleotide sequence: TGCGCCAGCAGCCAAGACGGGGGGCTAGGGGCAAACATTCAGTACTTC.

V usage is TRBV4-1 and J usage is TRBJ1-5; D gene uncertain. Per the germline V gene, CDR1 is MGHRA and CDR2 is YSYEKL. Trimming removed 1 base from V and 7 bases from J, with 5 bases in between. CDR3 length: 12 amino acids. The CDR3 bases are TGCGCCAGCAGCCAAGGGGAGCAGCCCCAGCATTTT. This gives the protein CASSQGEQPQHF.